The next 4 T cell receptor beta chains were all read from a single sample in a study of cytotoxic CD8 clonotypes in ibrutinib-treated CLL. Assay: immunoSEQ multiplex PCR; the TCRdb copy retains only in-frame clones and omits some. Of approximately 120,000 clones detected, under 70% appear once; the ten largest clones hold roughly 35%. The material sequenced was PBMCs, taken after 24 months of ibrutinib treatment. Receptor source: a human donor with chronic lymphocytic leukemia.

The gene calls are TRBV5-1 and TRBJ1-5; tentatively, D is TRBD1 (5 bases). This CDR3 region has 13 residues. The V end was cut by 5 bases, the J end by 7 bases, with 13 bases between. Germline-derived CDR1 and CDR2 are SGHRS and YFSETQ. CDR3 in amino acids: CASSRPRGQPQHF. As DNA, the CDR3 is TGCGCCAGCAGTCGGCCTCGGGGCCAGCCCCAGCATTTT. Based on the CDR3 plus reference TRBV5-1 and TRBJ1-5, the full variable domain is KAGVTQTPRYLIKTRGQQVTLSCSPISGHRSVSWYQQTPGQGLQFLFEYFSETQRNKGNFPGRFSGRQFSNSRSEMNVSTLELGDSALYLCASSRPRGQPQHFGDGTRLSIL.

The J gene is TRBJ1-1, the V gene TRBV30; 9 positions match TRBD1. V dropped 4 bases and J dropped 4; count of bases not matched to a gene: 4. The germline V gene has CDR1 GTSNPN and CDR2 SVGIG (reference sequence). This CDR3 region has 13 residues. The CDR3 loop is CAWNPDRGTEAFF. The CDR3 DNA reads TGTGCCTGGAACCCGGACAGGGGCACTGAAGCTTTCTTT.

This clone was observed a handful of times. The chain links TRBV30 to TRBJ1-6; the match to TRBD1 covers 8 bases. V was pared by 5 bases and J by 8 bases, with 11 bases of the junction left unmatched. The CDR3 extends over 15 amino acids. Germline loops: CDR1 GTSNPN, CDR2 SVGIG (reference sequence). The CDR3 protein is CAWSDRTGWDSPLHF. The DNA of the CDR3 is TGTGCCTGGTCTGATCGGACAGGGTGGGATTCACCCCTCCACTTT.

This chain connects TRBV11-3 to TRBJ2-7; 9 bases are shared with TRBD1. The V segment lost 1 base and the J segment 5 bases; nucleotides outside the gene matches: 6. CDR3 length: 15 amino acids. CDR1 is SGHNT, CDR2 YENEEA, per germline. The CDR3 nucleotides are TGTGCCAGCAGCTTAGGGGGACAGGGCCTTGACGAGCAGTACTTC. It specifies CASSLGGQGLDEQYF.